This record covers a single T cell receptor beta chain. The protocol was immunoSEQ multiplex PCR, while the TCRdb copy is restricted to in-frame clones and leaves out a portion. The profile shows under 75,000 clones, about 91% of them singletons. The J segment lost 1 base and the V segment lost 6 bases, leaving 16 bases of the junction unmatched. Germline assignment: CDR1 MDHEN and CDR2 SYDVKM. The CDR3 has 20 amino acids. These data come from a study of T cell changes during pregnancy in multiple sclerosis. The material was peripheral blood, obtained in the first trimester of pregnancy. This sequence joins TRBV28 and TRBJ2-1, with 12 bases identical to TRBD2. This TCR came from a female donor with multiple sclerosis, enrolled in a pregnancy study. The CDR3 region is CASRAAGSGLAGISYNEQFF. CDR3 sequence (DNA): TGTGCCAGCAGGGCGGCGGGTTCGGGACTAGCGGGCATTTCCTACAATGAGCAGTTCTTC.